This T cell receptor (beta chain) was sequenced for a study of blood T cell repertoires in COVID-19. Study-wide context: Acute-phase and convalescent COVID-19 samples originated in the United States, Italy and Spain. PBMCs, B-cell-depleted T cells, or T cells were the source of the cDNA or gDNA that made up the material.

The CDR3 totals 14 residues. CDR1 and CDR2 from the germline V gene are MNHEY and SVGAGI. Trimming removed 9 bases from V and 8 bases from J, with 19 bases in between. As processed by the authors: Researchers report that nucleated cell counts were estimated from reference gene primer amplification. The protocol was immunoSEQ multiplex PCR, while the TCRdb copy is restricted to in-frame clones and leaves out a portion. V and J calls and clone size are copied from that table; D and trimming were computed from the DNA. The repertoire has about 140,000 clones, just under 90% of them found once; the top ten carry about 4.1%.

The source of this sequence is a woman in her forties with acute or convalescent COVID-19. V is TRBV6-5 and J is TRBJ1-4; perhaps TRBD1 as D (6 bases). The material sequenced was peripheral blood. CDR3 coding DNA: TGTGCCAGTTACCCCAGTCGGGGGGCCGAAAAACTGTTTTTT. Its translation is CASYPSRGAEKLFF.